The next 29 T cell receptor beta chains were all read from a single sample in a study of blood T cell repertoires in COVID-19. Generated by immunoSEQ multiplex PCR, the TCRdb table keeps only in-frame clones and is missing some. Of approximately 190,000 clones listed, 85% to 90% are singletons. The sequencing input was peripheral blood. These receptors originate from a man older than 75 with acute or convalescent COVID-19.

The rearrangement joins TRBV7-9 to TRBJ1-1; D is possibly TRBD1 (5 bases). The CDR3 contains 17 residues. CDR1 and CDR2 (germline): SEHNR, FQNEAQ (reference sequence). V shed 4 bases and J shed 1 base, with 19 bases lying between them. In DNA, the CDR3 is TGTGCCAGCAGCTCGACCGAGATTGTAGGGGAGAACACTGAAGCTTTCTTT. Protein: CASSSTEIVGENTEAFF.

The V call is TRBV7-2, the J call TRBJ2-7, with a weak D call TRBD2 (5 bases). Germline V gives CDR1 SGHTA, CDR2 FQGNSA. The CDR3 sequence is 14 residues long. V dropped 5 bases and J dropped 5 bases, with 16 bases sitting between them. The CDR3 nucleotides are TGTGCCAGCAGCCCCCCGGCCTCGAGGGACGAGCAGTACTTC. This codes for CASSPPASRDEQYF.

This clone came up once. This chain links TRBV18 with TRBJ1-1; 7 bases match TRBD1. This CDR3 has 16 residues. Trimming at V came to 3 bases and at J to 7 bases, leaving 14 bases not matched to a gene. Germline V gene lookup returns CDR1 KGHSH and CDR2 LQKENI. The CDR3 reads CASSPSGQAVFGEAFF. DNA for the CDR3: TGTGCCAGCTCACCGAGCGGACAGGCCGTTTTCGGTGAAGCTTTCTTT. Full variable domain (outside the CDR3, taken from reference TRBV18 and TRBJ1-1): NAGVMQNPRHLVRRRGQEARLRCSPMKGHSHVYWYRQLPEEGLKFMVYLQKENIIDESGMPKERFSAEFPKEGPSILRIQQVVRGDSAAYFCASSPSGQAVFGEAFFGQGTRLTVV.

The rearrangement uses TRBV28 and TRBJ1-1, with D perhaps matching TRBD1 (5 bases). V lost 10 bases and J lost 0, with 12 bases in between. The germline V gene has CDR1 MDHEN and CDR2 SYDVKM. The CDR3 runs to 13 residues. CDR3 protein: CATAGPLNTEAFF. The CDR3 region has the DNA TGTGCCACCGCGGGGCCTTTGAACACTGAAGCTTTCTTT.

The chain carries TRBV6-5 and TRBJ2-2, with D unclear. V was clipped by 6 bases and J by 6 bases, with 17 bases between them. The CDR3 is 15 amino acids. Germline V gene lookup returns CDR1 MNHEY and CDR2 SVGAGI. CDR3 in DNA: TGTGCCAGCAGCCCCCTCCAAGCCTCCTCCGGGGAGCTGTTTTTT. It encodes CASSPLQASSGELFF.

The V call is TRBV6-1, the J call TRBJ2-7; the match to TRBD2 covers 12 bases. J gave up 4 bases and V 1 base, and 17 bases lay outside the gene matches. Germline assignment: CDR1 MNHNS and CDR2 SASEGT. The CDR3 consists of 20 residues. Here the CDR3 DNA reads TGTGCCAGCAGTGAAGAAAGTTTAATTCCTAGCGGGAGGGCCTTGTACGAGCAGTACGTC. Protein sequence: CASSEESLIPSGRALYEQYV.

The chain employs TRBV7-3 and TRBJ2-2; TRBD2 matches 8 bases. This CDR3 has 15 residues. The germline gives CDR1 SGHTA, CDR2 FQGTGA. The V gene end was trimmed by 3 bases and the J gene end by 4 bases; junction bases not matched to a gene: 4. This chain's CDR3 is CASSFVAGSTGELFF. In nucleotides, the CDR3 is TGTGCCAGCAGCTTTGTAGCGGGATCCACCGGGGAGCTGTTTTTT.

This chain links TRBV27 with TRBJ2-3; D possibly corresponds to TRBD2 (6 bases). The V gene lost 3 bases and the J gene lost 3 bases, with 13 bases spanning the gap. The CDR3 runs to 15 residues. The germline gives CDR1 MNHEY, CDR2 SMNVEV (reference sequence). CDR3 protein: CASSFAGIQTDTQYF. As DNA, the CDR3 is TGTGCCAGCAGTTTCGCGGGAATCCAGACAGATACGCAGTATTTT.

The rearrangement uses TRBV7-2 and TRBJ2-7; D is ambiguous. The CDR3 totals 14 residues. Trimming stripped 1 base from V and 3 bases from J, with 10 bases between. The V gene's germline CDR1 is SGHTA and CDR2 FQGNSA. This chain's CDR3 is CASSLGGFDYEQYV. CDR3 sequence (DNA): TGTGCCAGCAGCTTAGGCGGATTCGACTACGAGCAGTACGTC.

This rearrangement joins TRBV6-5 to TRBJ1-1; the D gene is possibly TRBD1 (5 bases). The CDR3 is 16 amino acids. V lost 1 base to trimming and J lost 0 bases, with 12 bases between them. Germline V CDR1 and CDR2: MNHEY, SVGAGI. The CDR3 nucleotides are TGTGCCAGCAGTTACTTTAGTCAGGGAATGAACACTGAAGCTTTCTTT. Translated, it gives CASSYFSQGMNTEAFF.

The gene calls are TRBV6-6 and TRBJ2-2; 15 nucleotides align to TRBD2. The CDR3 length is 17 residues. Germline V gives CDR1 MNHNY, CDR2 SVGAGI (reference sequence). J lost 2 bases, V lost 5 bases, and 3 bases had no gene match. The CDR3: CASSLGLAGGNTGELFF. DNA for the CDR3: TGTGCCAGCAGTCTGGGACTAGCGGGAGGTAACACCGGGGAGCTGTTTTTT.

The genes are TRBV5-4 and TRBJ2-5, with a weak D call TRBD2 (5 bases). CDR3 length: 16 residues. CDR1 and CDR2 from the germline V gene are SGHNT and YYREEE (reference sequence). V was trimmed by 3 bases and J by 4 bases, leaving 19 bases between them. CDR3 protein: CASSSYSGPEGETQYF. CDR3 DNA sequence: TGTGCCAGCAGCTCCTATAGTGGTCCTGAGGGAGAGACCCAGTACTTC.

The chain joins TRBV5-6 to TRBJ2-4, with no clear D. CDR3 length: 14 amino acids. From germline, CDR1 is SGHDT and CDR2 YYEEEE. The germline V and J ends were trimmed by 6 bases and 7 bases, with 17 bases remaining between them. CDR3 sequence reads: CASTQWLSGNIQYF. CDR3 nucleotide sequence: TGTGCCAGCACCCAATGGCTGTCCGGGAACATTCAGTACTTC.

The chain links TRBV5-1 to TRBJ2-7; the D gene is possibly TRBD1 (7 bases). V was pared by 1 base and J by 3 bases, with 14 bases between. CDR1 and CDR2 from the germline V gene are SGHRS and YFSETQ. The CDR3 has 15 amino acids. The CDR3 nucleotides read TGCGCCAGCAGCTTGCGGGGGACAGTCAACTACGAGCAGTACTTC. This gives the protein CASSLRGTVNYEQYF.

This chain uses TRBV6-5 with TRBJ2-7; 11 bases are shared with TRBD1. Germline V gene sequence: CDR1 MNHEY, CDR2 SVGAGI. Unmatched junction bases numbered 5, after V lost 6 bases and J lost 4 bases. The CDR3 covers 14 residues. CDR3 sequence reads: CASSPGQGDYEQYV. DNA of the CDR3: TGTGCCAGCAGCCCGGGACAGGGGGATTACGAGCAGTACGTC.

The V gene is TRBV7-2, the J gene TRBJ2-3, with TRBD2 matching 13 bases. Germline-derived CDR1 and CDR2 are SGHTA and FQGNSA. The CDR3 spans 17 residues. The V and J ends lost 5 bases and 3 bases, in that order; junction bases with no gene match: 8. In DNA form, the CDR3 reads TGTGCCAGCAGCCTGAGACTAGCGGGAGGACGGACAGATACGCAGTATTTT. This sequence encodes CASSLRLAGGRTDTQYF.

The chain couples TRBV28 to TRBJ1-5, with a weak D call TRBD1 (5 bases). Germline lookup yields CDR1 MDHEN and CDR2 SYDVKM. This CDR3 region has 15 residues. Trimming took 5 bases from V and 2 from J, leaving 13 bases between them. The CDR3 is CASSNQGRGNQPQHF. CDR3 bases: TGTGCCAGCAGTAACCAGGGTAGGGGCAATCAGCCCCAGCATTTT.

The CDR3 DNA follows: TGTGCCAGCAGCCCCGAGGAAAACTATGGCTACACCTTC. Protein product: CASSPEENYGYTF. This chain joins TRBV11-2 and TRBJ1-2; no clear D gene. CDR1 SGHAT and CDR2 FQNNGV come from the germline V gene. This CDR3 region has 13 residues. Trimming stripped 5 bases from V and 2 bases from J, with 9 bases between.

The rearrangement uses TRBV23-1 and TRBJ2-7, with TRBD1 identical over 7 bases. TRBV23-1 is an ORF; its function is uncertain. V dropped 9 bases and J dropped 0; count of bases not matched to a gene: 8. The CDR3 is 14 amino acids. The CDR3: CARLGQELSYEQYV. In DNA form, the CDR3 reads TGCGCCAGGCTAGGACAGGAGCTCTCCTACGAGCAGTACGTC.

This clone was counted a single time. V is TRBV19 and J is TRBJ1-4; no definite D call. Germline loops: CDR1 LNHDA, CDR2 SQIVND (reference sequence). This CDR3 has 12 amino acids. V was pared by 6 bases and J by 5 bases, with 7 bases between. This chain's CDR3 is CASSTSNEKLFF. The CDR3 coding sequence is TGTGCCAGTAGCACATCAAATGAAAAACTGTTTTTT.

J is TRBJ2-3 and V is TRBV7-3, with 16 nucleotides matching TRBD2. From germline, CDR1 is SGHTA and CDR2 FQGTGA. V lost 4 bases to trimming and J lost 4 bases; unmatched junction nucleotides: 8. CDR3 size: 18 residues. This CDR3 is CASSSAGTSGRAADTQYF. The CDR3 DNA sequence: TGTGCCAGCAGCTCCGCCGGGACTAGCGGGAGGGCCGCAGATACGCAGTATTTT. Supplemented by reference TRBV7-3 and TRBJ2-3, the full variable domain reads GAGVSQTPSNKVTEKGKYVELRCDPISGHTALYWYRQSLGQGPEFLIYFQGTGAADDSGLPNDRFFAVRPEGSVSTLKIQRTERGDSAVYLCASSSAGTSGRAADTQYFGPGTRLTVL.

This rearrangement joins TRBV12-3 or TRBV12-4 to TRBJ1-2, with no clear D. The CDR3 length is 12 residues. With 7 bases removed from V and 1 base from J, the gap between germline ends came to 7 bases. This CDR3 is CASTPGNYGYTF. In nucleotides, the CDR3 is TGTGCCAGCACTCCGGGTAACTATGGCTACACCTTC.

V is TRBV7-9 and J is TRBJ2-1; tentatively, D is TRBD1 (6 bases). Trimming shortened V by 7 bases and J by 4 bases, and 14 bases separated the two germline ends. Germline V gene sequence: CDR1 SEHNR, CDR2 FQNEAQ (reference sequence). This CDR3 has 14 residues. CDR3 residues: CASIWGQTYNEQFF. CDR3 nucleotides: TGTGCCAGCATCTGGGGGCAAACTTACAATGAGCAGTTCTTC.

This chain uses TRBV18 with TRBJ2-5; a weak D match, TRBD2 (5 bases). From germline, CDR1 is KGHSH and CDR2 LQKENI. The CDR3 has 13 amino acids. The germline V and J ends were trimmed by 3 bases and 3 bases, with 8 bases remaining between them. CDR3 coding DNA: TGTGCCAGCTCACCTGGAGGAAAAGAGACCCAGTACTTC. It translates to CASSPGGKETQYF.

This clone was seen only once. The chain combines TRBV7-8 with TRBJ2-7; the D gene is possibly TRBD1 (5 bases). The V end was cut by 2 bases, the J end by 1 base, with 9 bases between. The CDR3 has 14 amino acids. Germline lookup yields CDR1 SGHVS and CDR2 FQNEAQ. This CDR3 is CASSLTGSSYEQYV. CDR3 DNA sequence: TGTGCCAGCAGCTTAACAGGATCATCCTACGAGCAGTACGTC.

V gene TRBV15 combines with J gene TRBJ2-1, with 10 bases lining up with TRBD2. This CDR3 has 14 amino acids. Germline V gene lookup returns CDR1 LNHNV and CDR2 YYDKDF (reference sequence). With 5 bases clipped from V and 4 bases from J, the junction kept 2 bases outside the gene matches. CDR3 in amino acids: CATSSGLAYNEQFF. The CDR3 nucleotides read TGTGCCACCAGCTCGGGACTAGCGTACAATGAGCAGTTCTTC.

V usage is TRBV28 and J usage is TRBJ1-5, with 9 nucleotides matching TRBD1. V trimming: 6 bases; J trimming: 2 bases; junction bases outside the gene matches: 5. The CDR3 is made up of 15 amino acids. Germline CDR1 MDHEN, CDR2 SYDVKM. The CDR3 protein is CASRGTGLRNQPQHF. The CDR3 DNA reads as TGTGCCAGCAGGGGGACAGGGCTTCGCAATCAGCCCCAGCATTTT.

The chain has TRBV24-1 and TRBJ1-2; 7 bases fit TRBD1. The V segment lost 3 bases and the J segment 3 bases; nucleotides outside the gene matches: 9. This CDR3 has 16 amino acids. Germline loops: CDR1 KGHDR, CDR2 SFDVKD. DNA for the CDR3: TGTGCCACCAGTGATACCCGGGACAGCTCTTACTATGGCTACACCTTC. Its protein product is CATSDTRDSSYYGYTF.

This clone was picked up one time. The gene calls are TRBV9 and TRBJ2-3; D is perhaps TRBD1 (6 bases). The CDR3 sequence is 14 residues long. Trimming cost V 0 bases and J 4 bases, with 9 bases left between them. Germline CDR1 reads SGDLS; CDR2 reads YYNGEE. DNA of the CDR3: TGTGCCAGCAGCGTAGACAGGGTTGCAGATACGCAGTATTTT. Translation gives CASSVDRVADTQYF.